This note documents a single T cell receptor beta chain sequence. As yet, its antigen is unknown. These data come from a study of shared clonotypes between healthy human individuals. Generated by immunoSEQ multiplex PCR, the TCRdb table keeps only in-frame clones and is missing some. The repertoire has some 790,000 clones, roughly two thirds of them found once; the top ten carry around 1.8%. Deletions cut 5 bases from V and 2 bases from J, with 20 bases between. CDR3 length: 17 residues. Germline V CDR1 and CDR2: SGHNT, YYREEE (reference sequence). The study's findings and limits: Of the naive CD4 clonotypes, approximately 5% were shared across several donors.

Sequenced material: memory CD4+ T cells sorted from blood. Subset in this sample: CD45RA-negative fraction. This clonotype was sampled from a woman younger than 45 in good health. The V call is TRBV5-4, the J call TRBJ2-1; tentative D call: TRBD1 (8 bases). CDR3 protein: CASSSGTGGSPYNEQFF. CDR3 sequence (DNA): TGTGCCAGCAGTTCAGGGACAGGCGGGAGTCCCTACAATGAGCAGTTCTTC.